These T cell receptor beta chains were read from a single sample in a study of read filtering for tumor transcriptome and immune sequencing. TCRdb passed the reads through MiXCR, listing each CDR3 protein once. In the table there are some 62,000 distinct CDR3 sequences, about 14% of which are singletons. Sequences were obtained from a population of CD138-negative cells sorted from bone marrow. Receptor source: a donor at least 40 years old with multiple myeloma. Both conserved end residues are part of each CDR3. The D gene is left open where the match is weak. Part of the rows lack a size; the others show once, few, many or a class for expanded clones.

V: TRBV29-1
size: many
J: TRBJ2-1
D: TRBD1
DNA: TGCAGCGTTCAAGGGTCACAGGGGGATTTGCACTTCTACAATGAGCAGTTCTTC
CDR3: CSVQGSQGDLHFYNEQFF

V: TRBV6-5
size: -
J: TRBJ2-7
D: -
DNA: TGTGCCAGCAGGAAGACAGCGAGCTCCTACGGGCAGTACTTC
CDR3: CASRKTASSYGQYF

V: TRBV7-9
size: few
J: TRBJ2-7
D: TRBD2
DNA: TGTGCCAGCACCGGACTAGCGGGAGGTGGCGAGCAGTACTTC
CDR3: CASTGLAGGGEQYF

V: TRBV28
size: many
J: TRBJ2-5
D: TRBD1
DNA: TGTGCCAGCAGTTTAATCGGGACAGGCCAAGAGACCCAGTACTTC
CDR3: CASSLIGTGQETQYF

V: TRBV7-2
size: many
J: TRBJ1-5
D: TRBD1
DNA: TGTGCCAGCAGCTTAAGGACAGGGGGCCTCAATCAGCCCCAGCATTTT
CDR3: CASSLRTGGLNQPQHF

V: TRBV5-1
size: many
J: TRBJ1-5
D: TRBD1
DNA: TGCGCCAGCAGCTTCGGGACAGCCCAGCCCCAGCATTTT
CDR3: CASSFGTAQPQHF

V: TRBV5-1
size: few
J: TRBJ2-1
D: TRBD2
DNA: TGCGCCAGCGGGGCGGGACTAGGTATCAATGAGCAGTTCTTC
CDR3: CASGAGLGINEQFF

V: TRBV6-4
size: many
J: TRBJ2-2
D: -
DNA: TGTGCCAGCAGGGGGGTCGAAAACACCGGGGAGCTGTTTTTT
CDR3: CASRGVENTGELFF

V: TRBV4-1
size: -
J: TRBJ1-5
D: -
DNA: TGCGCCAGCAGCCAAGATGCGGGGGGAGGCAATCAGCCCCAGCATTTT
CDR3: CASSQDAGGGNQPQHF

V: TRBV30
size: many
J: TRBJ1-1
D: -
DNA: TGTGCCTGGAGCGGGTGGGGAGATATGAACACTGAAGCTTTCTTT
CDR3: CAWSGWGDMNTEAFF

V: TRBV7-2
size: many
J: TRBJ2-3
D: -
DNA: TGTGCCAGCAGGAGACAGGATCAGACGCAGTATTTT
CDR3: CASRRQDQTQYF

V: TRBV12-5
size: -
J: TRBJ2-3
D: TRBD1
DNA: TGTGCCAGTCAACAGGGGGCTAGCACAGATGCGCAGTATTTT
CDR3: CASQQGASTDAQYF

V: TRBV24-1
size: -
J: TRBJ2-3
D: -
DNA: TGTGCCACCAGTGATTTGCGAACAGATACGCAGTATTTT
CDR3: CATSDLRTDTQYF

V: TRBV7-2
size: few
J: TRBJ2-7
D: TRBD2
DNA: TGTGCCAGCGGACCAGCGGGAGCTCTTCTCGAGCAGTACTTC
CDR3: CASGPAGALLEQYF

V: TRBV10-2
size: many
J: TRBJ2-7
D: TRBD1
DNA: TGCGCCAGCAGGGGGACAGCCCCTTCCTACGAGCAGTACTTC
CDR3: CASRGTAPSYEQYF

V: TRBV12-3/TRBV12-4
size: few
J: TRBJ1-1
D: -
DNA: TGTGCCAGCAGTTTATTGTCGCGGGGCGTAAAAGCTGAAGCTTTCTTT
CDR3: CASSLLSRGVKAEAFF